This T cell receptor beta chain was obtained from a study of CD8 T cells in ankylosing spondylitis. Overall study findings and caveats: One TCR beta motif, made up of several highly homologous variants, appeared characteristic of ankylosing spondylitis blood.

MiXCR, applied by TCRdb to the 5' RACE reads, yields one record per CDR3 protein. The profile covers hundreds of thousands of distinct CDR3 sequences, with more than 25% appearing a single time and 0.89% taken by the ten largest. This clonotype was picked up a small number of times. No antigen is known for it. Trimming shortened V by 0 bases and J by 5 bases, and 5 bases separated the two germline ends. This CDR3 is 13 amino acids long. CDR1 is LGHDT and CDR2 is YNNKEL in the germline V gene (reference sequence). Sequencing was carried out using blood, either unsorted or a sorted T cell fraction (not recorded which). This receptor was obtained from a male donor with ankylosing spondylitis. The chain is built from TRBV3-1 and TRBJ1-5; D ambiguous. The CDR3 region is CASSQDEDQPQHF. The CDR3 DNA sequence: TGTGCCAGCAGCCAAGATGAGGATCAGCCCCAGCATTTT.